This T cell receptor beta chain was captured in a study of technical replicates of blood from a handful of donors. Germline V gene data show CDR1 as ENHRY and CDR2 as SYGVKD. The CDR3 is 15 residues long. The V and J ends lost 4 bases and 3 bases, in that order; junction bases with no gene match: 6. The data were produced by immunoSEQ multiplex PCR, yet TCRdb's version contains in-frame clones alone and is incomplete. Of some 80,000 clones listed, around 90% are singletons. The clonotype originates from a human donor in good health. Source material: T cells isolated from PBMCs. This chain joins TRBV10-3 and TRBJ1-5, with TRBD1 identical over 7 bases. DNA of the CDR3: TGTGCCATCAGTGGGGGCGACAGGGTCAATCAGCCCCAGCATTTT. As protein: CAISGGDRVNQPQHF.